Sequencing of this T cell receptor (beta chain) was carried out in a study of CD8 T cells in ankylosing spondylitis. Broader study findings: It was reported that disease-linked clones were significantly enriched in matched ankylosing spondylitis synovial fluid.

From germline, CDR1 is SEHNR and CDR2 FQNEAQ (reference sequence). V gave up 0 bases and J gave up 8 bases; unmatched junction bases: 6. The CDR3 is 15 residues long. On this clonotype itself: No antigen is known for it.

One entry per CDR3 protein results from TCRdb running MiXCR on the 5' RACE reads. The data show approximately 45,000 distinct CDR3 sequences, approximately 11% seen once. The TCR sequence derives from a male donor with ankylosing spondylitis or in good health (not recorded which). This chain links TRBV7-9 with TRBJ2-4, with TRBD1 matching over 8 bases. Input material: blood, either unsorted or a sorted T cell fraction (not recorded which). The CDR3 region is CASSLAQGADDIQYF. The CDR3 DNA follows: TGTGCCAGCAGCTTAGCGCAGGGGGCAGATGACATTCAGTACTTC.